This T cell receptor (beta chain) was profiled in a study of T cell repertoires in cytomegalovirus infection. Concerning this clonotype itself: Its antigen is undetermined.

Looked up from germline, CDR1 is MNHNY and CDR2 is SVGAGI (reference sequence). The CDR3 is 13 residues long. V was trimmed by 10 bases and J by 0 bases, leaving 10 bases between them. Via MiXCR, TCRdb re-called the reads, giving one row per CDR3 protein. The sample shows some 500,000 distinct CDR3 sequences, roughly a third of them seen only once. The specimen comprised cultured PBMCs, sampled from culture after CMV antigen stimulation. The chain couples TRBV6-6 to TRBJ1-5; no reliable D call. This receptor was identified in a human donor in good health (CMV status not recorded). Some clones in this sample may be carry-over from other donors' samples. CDR3 coding DNA: TGTGCCACCGCCCGAGTTAGCAATCAGCCCCAGCATTTT. This translates into CATARVSNQPQHF.